The T cell receptor (beta chain) described here comes from a study of T-cell reconstitution after alpha-beta-depleted transplantation in children. CDR1 and CDR2 (germline): DFQATT, SNEGSKA (reference sequence). CDR3 length equals 13 residues. The ends were cut back, 1 base at V and 5 bases at J, with 11 bases in the middle. This clonotype was seen repeatedly, ten times or more. Its antigen is unidentified. Study-wide points: Most T-cell counts and diversity one year after the transplant came from T cells that were newly produced.

The TCRbeta library incorporated unique molecular identifiers. Each CDR3 protein is one row after TCRdb ran MiXCR on the PCR reads. The data hold hundreds of thousands of distinct CDR3 sequences, with about 11% observed a single time. The sequencing here drew on PBMCs, taken before TCRalphabeta/CD19-depleted stem cell transplant. V usage is TRBV20-1 and J usage is TRBJ1-1, with D hard to call. The clonotype originates from a child less than two years old with acute myeloid leukemia, due to receive a stem cell transplant. Here the CDR3 DNA reads TGCAGTGCTAGAGTAACCCTGGTGACTGAAGCTTTCTTT. Translation: CSARVTLVTEAFF.